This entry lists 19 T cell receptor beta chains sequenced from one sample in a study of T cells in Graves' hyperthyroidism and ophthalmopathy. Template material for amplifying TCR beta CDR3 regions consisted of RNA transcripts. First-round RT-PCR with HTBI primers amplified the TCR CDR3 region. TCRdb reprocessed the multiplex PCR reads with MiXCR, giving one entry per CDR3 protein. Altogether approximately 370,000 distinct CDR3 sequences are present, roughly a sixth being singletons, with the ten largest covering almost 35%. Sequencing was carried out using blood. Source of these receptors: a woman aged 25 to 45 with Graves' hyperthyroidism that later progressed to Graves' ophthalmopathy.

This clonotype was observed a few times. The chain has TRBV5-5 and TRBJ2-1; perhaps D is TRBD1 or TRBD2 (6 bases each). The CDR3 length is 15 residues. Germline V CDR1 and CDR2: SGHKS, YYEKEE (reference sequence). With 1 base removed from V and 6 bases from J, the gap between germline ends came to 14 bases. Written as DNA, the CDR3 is TGTGCCAGCAGCTTGAGGGGGGTTCCGGGCAATGAGCAGTTCTTC. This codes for CASSLRGVPGNEQFF.

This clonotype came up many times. DNA for the CDR3: TGTGCCAGCAGCTTAGGGGCCGACGTTACAGGGATGAACACTGAAGCTTTCTTT. This codes for CASSLGADVTGMNTEAFF. J is TRBJ1-1 and V is TRBV7-9; D is perhaps TRBD1 (6 bases). The CDR3 has 18 residues. Germline CDR1 and CDR2: SEHNR and FQNEAQ (reference sequence). The V and J ends lost 1 base and 0 bases respectively, with 18 bases between them.

CDR3 sequence: CATERGGGNEQFF. In DNA form, the CDR3 reads TGTGCCACCGAGAGGGGGGGGGGTAATGAGCAGTTCTTC. This chain uses TRBV10-3 with TRBJ2-1; D perhaps matches TRBD2 (7 bases). Germline CDR1 and CDR2: ENHRY and SYGVKD. Trimming pared 10 bases from V and 7 bases from J, leaving 17 bases between. CDR3 length: 13 residues.

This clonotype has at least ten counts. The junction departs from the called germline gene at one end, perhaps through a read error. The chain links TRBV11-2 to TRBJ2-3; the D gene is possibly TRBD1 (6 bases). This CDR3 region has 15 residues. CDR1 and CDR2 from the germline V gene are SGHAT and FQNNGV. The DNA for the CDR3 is TGTGCCAGCTCGACCTGGGGGCTCTTCACAGATGCGCAGTATTTT. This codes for CASSTWGLFTDAQYF.

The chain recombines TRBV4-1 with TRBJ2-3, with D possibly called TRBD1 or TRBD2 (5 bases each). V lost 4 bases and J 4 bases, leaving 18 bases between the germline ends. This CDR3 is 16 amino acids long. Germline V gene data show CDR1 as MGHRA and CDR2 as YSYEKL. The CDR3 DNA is TGCGCCAGCAGCCCCCGCGTCGGGGCTCCCGCAGATACGCAGTATTTT. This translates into CASSPRVGAPADTQYF.

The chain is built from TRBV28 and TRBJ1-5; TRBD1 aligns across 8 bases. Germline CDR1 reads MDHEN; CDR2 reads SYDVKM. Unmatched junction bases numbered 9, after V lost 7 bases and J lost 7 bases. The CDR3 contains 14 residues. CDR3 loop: CASNPGQEVQPQHF. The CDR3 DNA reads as TGTGCCAGCAACCCGGGACAGGAGGTACAGCCCCAGCATTTT.

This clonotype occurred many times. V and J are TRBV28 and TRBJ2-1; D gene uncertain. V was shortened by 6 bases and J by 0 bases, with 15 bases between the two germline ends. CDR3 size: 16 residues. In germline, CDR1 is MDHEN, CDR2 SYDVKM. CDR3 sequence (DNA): TGTGCCAGCAGCTTTCTCTCTAGTGCCTCCTACAATGAGCAGTTCTTC. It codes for CASSFLSSASYNEQFF.

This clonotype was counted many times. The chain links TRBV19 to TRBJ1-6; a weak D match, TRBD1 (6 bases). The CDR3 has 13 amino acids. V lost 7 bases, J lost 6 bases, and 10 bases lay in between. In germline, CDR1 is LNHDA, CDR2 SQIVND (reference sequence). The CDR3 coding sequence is TGTGCCAGTAACGCAGGGGCTAATTCACCCCTCCACTTT. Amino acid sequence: CASNAGANSPLHF. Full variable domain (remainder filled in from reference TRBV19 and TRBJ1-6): DGGITQSPKYLFRKEGQNVTLSCEQNLNHDAMYWYRQDPGQGLRLIYYSQIVNDFQKGDIAEGYSVSREKKESFPLTVTSAQKNPTAFYLCASNAGANSPLHFGNGTRLTVT.

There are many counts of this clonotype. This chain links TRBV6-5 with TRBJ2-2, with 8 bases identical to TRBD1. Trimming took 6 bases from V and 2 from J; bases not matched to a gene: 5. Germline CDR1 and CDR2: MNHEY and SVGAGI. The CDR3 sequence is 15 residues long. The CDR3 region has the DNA TGTGCCAGCAGAGCGACAGGGGTCAACACCGGGGAGCTGTTTTTT. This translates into CASRATGVNTGELFF.

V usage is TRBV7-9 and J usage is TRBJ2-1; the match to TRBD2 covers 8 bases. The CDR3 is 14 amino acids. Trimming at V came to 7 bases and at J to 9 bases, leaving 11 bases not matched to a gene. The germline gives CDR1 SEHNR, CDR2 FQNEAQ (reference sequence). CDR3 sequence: CASNPGTRGSEQFF. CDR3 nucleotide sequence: TGTGCCAGCAACCCCGGGACTAGGGGCAGTGAGCAGTTCTTC.

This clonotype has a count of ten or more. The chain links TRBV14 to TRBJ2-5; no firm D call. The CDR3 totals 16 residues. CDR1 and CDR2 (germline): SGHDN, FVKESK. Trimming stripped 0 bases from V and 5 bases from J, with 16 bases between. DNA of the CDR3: TGTGCCAGCAGCCAAGATAGTTTCTGGGCCTCTGAGACCCAGTACTTC. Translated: CASSQDSFWASETQYF.

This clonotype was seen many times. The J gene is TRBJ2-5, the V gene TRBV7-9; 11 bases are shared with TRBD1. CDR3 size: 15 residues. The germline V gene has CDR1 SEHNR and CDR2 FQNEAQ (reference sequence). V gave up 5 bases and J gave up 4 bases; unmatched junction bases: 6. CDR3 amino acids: CASSPGQGALETQYF. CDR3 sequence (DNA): TGTGCCAGCAGCCCCGGACAGGGGGCCCTAGAGACCCAGTACTTC.

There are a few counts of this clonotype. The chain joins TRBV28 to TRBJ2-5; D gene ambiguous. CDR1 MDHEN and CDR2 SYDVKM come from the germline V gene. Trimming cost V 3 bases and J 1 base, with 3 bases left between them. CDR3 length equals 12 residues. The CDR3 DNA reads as TGTGCCAGCAGTTTCCCCCAAGAGACCCAGTACTTC. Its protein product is CASSFPQETQYF.

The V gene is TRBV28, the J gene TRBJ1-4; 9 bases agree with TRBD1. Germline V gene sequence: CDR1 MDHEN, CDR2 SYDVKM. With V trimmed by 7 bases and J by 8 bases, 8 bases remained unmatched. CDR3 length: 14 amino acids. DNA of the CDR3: TGTGCCAGCAAGACGACAGGGGGTTTGGAAAAACTGTTTTTT. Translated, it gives CASKTTGGLEKLFF.

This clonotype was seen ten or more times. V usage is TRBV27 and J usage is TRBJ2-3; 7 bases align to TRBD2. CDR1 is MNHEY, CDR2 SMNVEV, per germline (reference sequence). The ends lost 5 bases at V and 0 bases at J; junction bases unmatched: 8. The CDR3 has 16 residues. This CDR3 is CASSGASGSSTDTQYF. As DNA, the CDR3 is TGTGCCAGCAGTGGGGCTAGCGGTTCTAGCACAGATACGCAGTATTTT.

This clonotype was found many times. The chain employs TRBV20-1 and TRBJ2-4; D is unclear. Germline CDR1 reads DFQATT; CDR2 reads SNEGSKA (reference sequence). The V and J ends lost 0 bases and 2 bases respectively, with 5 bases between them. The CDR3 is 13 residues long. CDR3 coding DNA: TGCAGTGCTAGAGATCCATCCAAAAACATTCAGTACTTC. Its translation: CSARDPSKNIQYF.

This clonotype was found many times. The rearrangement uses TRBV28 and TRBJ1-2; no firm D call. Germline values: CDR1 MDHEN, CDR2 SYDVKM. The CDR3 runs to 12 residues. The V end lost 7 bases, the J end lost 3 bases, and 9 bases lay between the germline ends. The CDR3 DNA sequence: TGTGCCAGCAAAGAGCTGGACTATGGCTACACCTTC. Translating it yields CASKELDYGYTF.

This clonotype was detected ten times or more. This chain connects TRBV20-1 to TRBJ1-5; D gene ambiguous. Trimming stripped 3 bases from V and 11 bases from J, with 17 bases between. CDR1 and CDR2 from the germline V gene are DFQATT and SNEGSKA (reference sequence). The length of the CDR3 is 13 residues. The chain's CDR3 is CSARRRSSRSQHF. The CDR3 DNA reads TGCAGTGCTAGGCGCCGGAGCAGCAGGTCCCAGCATTTT.

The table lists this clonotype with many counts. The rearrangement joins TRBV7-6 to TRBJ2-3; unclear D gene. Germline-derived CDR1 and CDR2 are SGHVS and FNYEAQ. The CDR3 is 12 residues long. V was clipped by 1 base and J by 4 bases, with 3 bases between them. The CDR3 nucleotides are TGTGCCAGCAGCTTAGTCCCAGATACGCAGTATTTT. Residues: CASSLVPDTQYF.